These 14 T cell receptor beta chains were all obtained from the same sample, sequenced in a study of T cells in Graves' hyperthyroidism and ophthalmopathy. Using RNA transcripts as the source, TCR beta CDR3 regions were amplified. With the HTBI primer set, the TCR CDR3 went through a first round of RT-PCR. Using its own MiXCR run on the multiplex PCR reads, TCRdb lists one record per CDR3 protein. The repertoire consists of about 590,000 distinct CDR3 sequences, with 12% to 15% occurring once and the leading ten covering over 6%. The material sequenced was blood. The receptors were gathered from a woman aged 18-29 years with Graves' ophthalmopathy.

This clonotype was seen at least ten times. The chain has TRBV6-1 and TRBJ2-1; the D gene could be TRBD1 or TRBD2 (5 bases each). The germline V gene encodes CDR1 MNHNS and CDR2 SASEGT. Trimming pared 6 bases from V and 0 bases from J, leaving 12 bases between. The CDR3 consists of 15 residues. This chain's CDR3 is CASSRGVGSYNEQFF. Written as DNA, the CDR3 is TGTGCCAGCAGCCGAGGGGTGGGCTCCTACAATGAGCAGTTCTTC.

This clonotype was observed many times. Here the CDR3 reads CASSLAWGSYEQYF. In nucleotides, the CDR3 is TGCGCCAGCAGCTTGGCCTGGGGAAGCTACGAGCAGTACTTC. The rearrangement links TRBV5-1 to TRBJ2-7, with D hard to call. V was shortened by 0 bases and J by 3 bases, with 10 bases between the two germline ends. The CDR3 has 14 residues. Looked up from germline, CDR1 is SGHRS and CDR2 is YFSETQ.

In this sample, this clonotype turned up many times. The junction departs from the called germline gene at one end, perhaps through a read error. The V call is TRBV20-1, the J call TRBJ2-3, with 10 bases matching TRBD2. CDR1 is DFQATT and CDR2 is SNEGSKA in the germline V gene (reference sequence). CDR3 length: 16 amino acids. In DNA, the CDR3 is TGCAGTGCTCTGGCTAGCGGGAGCTCTAGCACTGATACGCAGTATTTT. Its translation is CSALASGSSSTDTQYF.

This clonotype occurred many times. The chain couples TRBV30 to TRBJ2-3; no clear D gene. V gave up 3 bases and J gave up 2 bases, with 12 bases separating them. This CDR3 is 14 amino acids long. Germline V gene lookup returns CDR1 GTSNPN and CDR2 SVGIG (reference sequence). CDR3 amino acids: CAWSRLGSTDTQYF. The CDR3 DNA is TGTGCCTGGAGCAGGCTGGGCTCCACAGATACGCAGTATTTT.

This clonotype was seen ten or more times. The chain is built from TRBV7-9 and TRBJ2-5, with TRBD1 matching over 7 bases. Germline V gene lookup returns CDR1 SEHNR and CDR2 FQNEAQ (reference sequence). V lost 5 bases to trimming and J lost 2 bases; unmatched junction nucleotides: 11. The CDR3 runs 16 residues. DNA of the CDR3: TGTGCCAGCAGCCTACTACCGGGACAGATTCAAGAGACCCAGTACTTC. Amino acid sequence: CASSLLPGQIQETQYF.

This clonotype has at least ten counts. CDR3 sequence (DNA): TGTGCCTGCCCGGGACAGGGGTCGTTCGGTGAAGCTTTCTTT. Protein sequence: CACPGQGSFGEAFF. J is TRBJ1-1 and V is TRBV30; 10 positions agree with TRBD1. The junction had 11 bases not matched to a gene; V was cut back by 6 bases and J by 7 bases. The CDR3 length is 14 residues. The germline V gene encodes CDR1 GTSNPN and CDR2 SVGIG (reference sequence).

Turning to this clonotype: A read error may be the cause here, since a much bigger clone is one base away. The rearrangement joins TRBV7-9 to TRBJ1-2, with D perhaps matching TRBD1 (5 bases). Between the trimmed V and J ends, which lost 3 bases and 8 bases, there was a span of 10 bases. The germline V gene encodes CDR1 SEHNR and CDR2 FQNEAQ (reference sequence). There are 12 residues in the CDR3. DNA for the CDR3: TGTGCCAGCAGCTTGGGGGAATCGGGCTACACCTTC. Translated, it gives CASSLGESGYTF.

To note about this clonotype: A much larger clonotype is one base distant, so this may be a read error. V gene TRBV5-1 combines with J gene TRBJ2-7; TRBD1 agrees at 8 bases. The germline V gene has CDR1 SGHRS and CDR2 YFSETQ. The CDR3 sequence is 16 residues long. CDR3: CAGSLDSGTGPYEQYF. The CDR3 region has the DNA TGCGCCGGCAGCTTGGACTCCGGGACAGGACCGTACGAGCAGTACTTC. The variable domain in full, with the rest retrieved from reference TRBV5-1 and TRBJ2-7, is KAGVTQTPRYLIKTRGQQVTLSCSPISGHRSVSWYQQTPGQGLQFLFEYFSETQRNKGNFPGRFSGRQFSNSRSEMNVSTLELGDSALYLCAGSLDSGTGPYEQYFGPGTRLTVT.

Details on this clonotype: This may arise from a read error, as a much more abundant clone is one base away. This likely comes from a read error, as the CDR3 has no conserved phenylalanine or tryptophan at its end. V usage is TRBV2 and J usage is TRBJ1-2; D is possibly TRBD1 (5 bases). The V and J ends lost 6 bases and 4 bases respectively, with 15 bases between them. Germline CDR1 and CDR2: SNHLY and FYNNEI. The CDR3 contains 14 residues. The CDR3 nucleotides read TGTGCCAGCAGGGGGACGCCGCCAGGCTATGGCTACACCCTC. As protein: CASRGTPPGYGYTL.

This clonotype was seen ten or more times. The chain is built from TRBV6-2 or TRBV6-3 and TRBJ2-7; tentatively, D is TRBD1 (6 bases). The germline V and J ends were trimmed by 6 bases and 0 bases, with 15 bases remaining between them. CDR1 MNHEY and CDR2 SVGEGT come from the germline V gene. The CDR3 runs to 15 residues. CDR3 DNA sequence: TGTGCCAGCAGAAACACGGGACACCTCTCCTACGAGCAGTACTTC. This sequence encodes CASRNTGHLSYEQYF.

V gene TRBV24-1 combines with J gene TRBJ2-7, with 12 bases that match TRBD2. V trimming: 4 bases; J trimming: 5 bases; junction bases outside the gene matches: 5. This CDR3 has 15 amino acids. The germline CDR1 and CDR2 sequences are KGHDR and SFDVKD. CDR3 region: CATSDRTSGVDEQYF. The CDR3, as DNA: TGTGCCACCAGTGACAGGACTAGCGGGGTCGACGAGCAGTACTTC.

The genes are TRBV27 and TRBJ1-5; D uncertain. This CDR3 spans 13 amino acids. V was shortened by 0 bases and J by 11 bases, with 11 bases between the two germline ends. The germline gives CDR1 MNHEY, CDR2 SMNVEV (reference sequence). Here the CDR3 reads CASSLSGGGTQHF. For the CDR3, the DNA is TGTGCCAGCAGTTTATCTGGAGGAGGAACCCAGCATTTT.

There are many counts of this clonotype. This rearrangement joins TRBV10-3 to TRBJ2-7; 7 nucleotides line up with TRBD1. The germline V gene has CDR1 ENHRY and CDR2 SYGVKD. J was trimmed by 0 bases and V by 2 bases; bases with no gene match: 4. The CDR3 has 15 amino acids. The CDR3 nucleotides are TGTGCCATCAGTGAGGACAGGGTCTCCTCCTACGAGCAGTACTTC. Protein: CAISEDRVSSYEQYF.

This clonotype was seen a handful of times. The junction and the germline gene differ at one end; a read error may be behind it. The gene calls are TRBV12-3 or TRBV12-4 and TRBJ2-3; the D gene is possibly TRBD2 (5 bases). The CDR3 spans 13 residues. CDR3 amino acids: CAGRPPAGDTQYF. CDR3 nucleotides: TGTGCCGGCAGGCCACCTGCGGGAGATACGCAGTATTTT.